One TCR beta chain is described in this entry. Antigen unknown. An even split of each subset's genomic DNA across several immunoSEQ plates was performed. Profiled with immunoSEQ multiplex PCR; TCRdb holds only in-frame clones, not every one. This sample carries roughly 170,000 clones, approximately 60% of them seen once, and the ten largest clones take 8% to 13%. The CDR3 length is 15 residues. The junction had 10 bases not matched to a gene; V was cut back by 5 bases and J by 6 bases. The germline V gene has CDR1 LNHDA and CDR2 SQIVND (reference sequence). The data belong to a study of shared clonotypes between healthy human individuals. Points from the study as a whole: Tissues were not sampled, only blood, and their repertoires likely differ. Investigators expected sequencing depth to affect clonotype sharing among donors.

Each of the donors was a healthy adult who was HIV-negative and had not had a recent acute infection or vaccination. The TCR comes from a man aged 30 to 39 in good health. The rearrangement uses TRBV19 and TRBJ2-3, with 8 bases that match TRBD2. The sequenced sample was memory CD4+ T cells sorted from blood. The sample's subset: CD45RA-negative fraction. The CDR3 reads CASSGGAGVVDTQYF. CDR3 bases: TGTGCCAGTAGTGGAGGAGCGGGGGTGGTGGATACGCAGTATTTT.